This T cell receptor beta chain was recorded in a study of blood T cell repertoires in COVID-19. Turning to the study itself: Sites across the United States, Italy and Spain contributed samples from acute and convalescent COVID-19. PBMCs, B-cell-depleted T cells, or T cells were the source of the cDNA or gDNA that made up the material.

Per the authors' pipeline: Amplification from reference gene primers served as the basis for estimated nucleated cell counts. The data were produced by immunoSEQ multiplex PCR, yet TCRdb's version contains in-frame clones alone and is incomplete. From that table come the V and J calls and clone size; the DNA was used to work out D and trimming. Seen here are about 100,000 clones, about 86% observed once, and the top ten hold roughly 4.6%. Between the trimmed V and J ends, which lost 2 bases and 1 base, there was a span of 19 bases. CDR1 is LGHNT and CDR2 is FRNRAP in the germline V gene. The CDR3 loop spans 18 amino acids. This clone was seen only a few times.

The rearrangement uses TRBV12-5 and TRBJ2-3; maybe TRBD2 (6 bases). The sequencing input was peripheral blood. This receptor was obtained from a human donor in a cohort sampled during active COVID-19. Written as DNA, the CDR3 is TGTGCTAGTGGTTTGATAACTGATGGGGCTAGCGGCACAGATACGCAGTATTTT. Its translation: CASGLITDGASGTDTQYF.